The rows below give T cell receptor beta chains drawn from one sample of a study of cytomegalovirus exposure and HLA in healthy donors. Profiling relied on immunoSEQ multiplex PCR, and the TCRdb table lists in-frame clones only, not all of them. The sample contains over 120,000 clones, approximately 82% of which appear only once. The sample was PBMCs. The receptor set was obtained from a woman aged 55-70 years in good health and CMV-seropositive. Both conserved end residues are part of each CDR3. The D gene is left open where the match is weak. Clone size, where shown, is once, few, many, or a class for clones that have expanded.

d_call: -
j_call: TRBJ1-4
v_call: TRBV27
clone_size: -
cdr3_nt: TGTGCCAGCAGTTTCCAAACTAATGAAAAACTGTTTTTT
cdr3_aa: CASSFQTNEKLFF

d_call: -
j_call: TRBJ2-1
v_call: TRBV5-4
clone_size: -
cdr3_nt: TGTGCCAGCAGTTCTAAGCAGCGCTCCTACAATGAGCAGTTCTTC
cdr3_aa: CASSSKQRSYNEQFF

d_call: -
j_call: TRBJ1-1
v_call: TRBV28
clone_size: -
cdr3_nt: TGTGCCAGCAGTGAGGTTCGCGGGGGCGGGAACACTGAAGCTTTCTTT
cdr3_aa: CASSEVRGGGNTEAFF

d_call: -
j_call: TRBJ1-1
v_call: TRBV4-2
clone_size: -
cdr3_nt: TGTGCCAGCAGCCAAGATGGGCCTGGAGCTTTCTTT
cdr3_aa: CASSQDGPGAFF

d_call: TRBD2
j_call: TRBJ2-7
v_call: TRBV29-1
clone_size: once
cdr3_nt: TGCAGCGTTACTAGCGGGAGCTCCTACGAGCAGTACTTC
cdr3_aa: CSVTSGSSYEQYF

d_call: -
j_call: TRBJ2-7
v_call: TRBV18
clone_size: few
cdr3_nt: TGTGCCAGCTCACTCCCAGGGGCGGTCGAGCAGTACTTC
cdr3_aa: CASSLPGAVEQYF

d_call: -
j_call: TRBJ1-5
v_call: TRBV9
clone_size: -
cdr3_nt: TGTGCCAGCAGCGTAGGGGGGGGACTTCATCAGCCCCAGCATTTT
cdr3_aa: CASSVGGGLHQPQHF

d_call: TRBD1
j_call: TRBJ1-4
v_call: TRBV4-2
clone_size: once
cdr3_nt: TGTGCCAGCAGCCAAGATGTTTTCAGGGGGGACGAAAAACTGTTTTTT
cdr3_aa: CASSQDVFRGDEKLFF

d_call: -
j_call: TRBJ2-5
v_call: TRBV7-2
clone_size: once
cdr3_nt: TGTGCCAGCAGCCCCGCCCGAGTGGAGACCCAGTACTTC
cdr3_aa: CASSPARVETQYF

d_call: TRBD1
j_call: TRBJ2-7
v_call: TRBV28
clone_size: once
cdr3_nt: TGTGCCAGCAGCCCGACCGGACAGGGGTCCTACGAGCAGTACTTC
cdr3_aa: CASSPTGQGSYEQYF

d_call: TRBD1
j_call: TRBJ1-2
v_call: TRBV5-6
clone_size: -
cdr3_nt: TGTGCCAGCAGCGTCCAGGGGGCCCACTATGGCTACCCCTTC
cdr3_aa: CASSVQGAHYGYPF

d_call: -
j_call: TRBJ2-7
v_call: TRBV11-3
clone_size: few
cdr3_nt: TGTGCCAGCAGCTCCGGGAGTTGGTCCTACGAGCAGTACTTC
cdr3_aa: CASSSGSWSYEQYF

d_call: -
j_call: TRBJ1-3
v_call: TRBV19
clone_size: -
cdr3_nt: TGTGCCAGTAGTATTGACACCCTCTCTGGAAACACCATATATTTT
cdr3_aa: CASSIDTLSGNTIYF